This T cell receptor (beta chain) was identified during a study of cytomegalovirus exposure and HLA in healthy donors. Findings of the study overall: At a 0.05 false discovery rate, a later analysis found some 17,000 TCR beta sequences to be associated with HLA alleles.

The V and J ends lost 6 bases and 6 bases respectively, with 20 bases between them. The CDR3 spans 15 residues. From germline, CDR1 is KGHSH and CDR2 LQKENI. The PCR made use of 60 Vbeta and 13 Jbeta primers. Assay used: immunoSEQ multiplex PCR; TCRdb lists only in-frame clones, some missing. This table has 120,000 to 150,000 clones, approximately 79% appearing once. For this clone: Antigen specificity is unknown.

The TCR sequence derives from a woman aged 30 to 39 in good health and CMV-seronegative. The chain couples TRBV18 to TRBJ1-2; D is unresolved. The sequenced sample consisted of PBMCs. CDR3 in amino acids: CASSLGFGDVNGYTF. In nucleotides, the CDR3 is TGTGCCAGCTCCCTTGGATTCGGGGATGTAAATGGCTACACCTTC.